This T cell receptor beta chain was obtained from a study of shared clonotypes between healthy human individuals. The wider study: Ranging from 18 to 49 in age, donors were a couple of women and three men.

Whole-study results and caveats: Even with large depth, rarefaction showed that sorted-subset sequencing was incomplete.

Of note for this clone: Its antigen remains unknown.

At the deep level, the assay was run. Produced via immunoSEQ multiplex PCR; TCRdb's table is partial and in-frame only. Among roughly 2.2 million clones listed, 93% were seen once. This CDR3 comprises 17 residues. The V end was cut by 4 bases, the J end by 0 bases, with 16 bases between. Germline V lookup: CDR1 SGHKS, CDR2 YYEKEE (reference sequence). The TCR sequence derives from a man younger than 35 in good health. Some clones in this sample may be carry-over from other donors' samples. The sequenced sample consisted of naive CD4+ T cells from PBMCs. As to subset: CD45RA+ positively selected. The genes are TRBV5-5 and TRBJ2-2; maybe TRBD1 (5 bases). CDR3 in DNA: TGTGCCAGCAGCCTCACAGCGACAGAGGCGAACACCGGGGAGCTGTTTTTT. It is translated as CASSLTATEANTGELFF. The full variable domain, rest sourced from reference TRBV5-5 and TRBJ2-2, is DAGVTQSPTHLIKTRGQQVTLRCSPISGHKSVSWYQQVLGQGPQFIFQYYEKEERGRGNFPDRFSARQFPNYSSELNVNALLLGDSALYLCASSLTATEANTGELFFGEGSRLTVL.